This T cell receptor (beta chain) came from a study of T cell repertoires in cytomegalovirus infection. Study background: Recently identified HLA-C-restricted CMV epitopes and well-studied HLA-B-restricted CMV epitopes were used by the study. From public TCR beta signatures came an indication of both CMV infection and matching HLA type.

This CDR3 spans 16 amino acids. Germline CDR1 reads SEHNR; CDR2 reads FQNEAQ (reference sequence). V trimming: 6 bases; J trimming: 0 bases; junction bases outside the gene matches: 10. TCRdb reprocessed the reads via MiXCR and lists one record per CDR3 protein. The data hold under 150,000 distinct CDR3 sequences, with 30% observed a single time. Comments on this clonotype: The antigen is undetermined.

The study's findings and limits: HLA-C-restricted TCR beta clonotypes specific for CMV led the ex vivo response. Cumulated frequencies of public TCR beta families served to identify carriers of CMV plus the relevant HLA.

The chain combines TRBV7-9 with TRBJ2-7; 8 nucleotides match TRBD1. This receptor was taken from a human donor in good health (CMV status not recorded). Some clones in this sample may be carry-over from other donors' samples. The starting material was CD8+ T cells from cultured PBMCs, obtained from culture after CMV antigen stimulation. The CDR3 DNA follows: TGTGCCAGCAGTCGCGGCCAGGGGGCGGCCTCCTACGAGCAGTACTTC. This translates into CASSRGQGAASYEQYF.